This TCR beta chain is drawn from a study of post-analysis software for immune sequencing data. Study in general: Included courses were relapsing-remitting and secondary progressive multiple sclerosis; progressive-relapsing multiple sclerosis was also included. Study-wide points: With TRBV5-6, TRBV5-1 and TRBV20-1 included, about 5 TRBV segments were more frequent in patients than in controls. The F measure placed samples prepared in the same batch into strongly shared clusters.

The CDR3 covers 14 residues. Germline CDR1 reads SQVTM; CDR2 reads ANQGSEA. V was cut by 8 bases and J by 0 bases, with 15 bases left in between. Presence of unique molecular identifiers characterized the TCR beta cDNA libraries. TCRdb processed the PCR reads anew with MiXCR; each CDR3 protein has one entry. The sample shows about 150,000 distinct CDR3 sequences, approximately 30% of them seen only once. As to this clonotype: The target antigen is unknown. Since a much larger clone is just one base distant, this may be a read error.

The sequenced sample consisted of blood. V is TRBV29-1 and J is TRBJ2-3, with a tentative D call TRBD2 (5 bases). The clonotype comes from a girl between 5 and 17 years old with multiple sclerosis. CDR3: CSIRRAVSTDTQYF. CDR3 nucleotide sequence: TGCAGCATACGACGAGCGGTCAGCACAGATACGCAGTATTTT.